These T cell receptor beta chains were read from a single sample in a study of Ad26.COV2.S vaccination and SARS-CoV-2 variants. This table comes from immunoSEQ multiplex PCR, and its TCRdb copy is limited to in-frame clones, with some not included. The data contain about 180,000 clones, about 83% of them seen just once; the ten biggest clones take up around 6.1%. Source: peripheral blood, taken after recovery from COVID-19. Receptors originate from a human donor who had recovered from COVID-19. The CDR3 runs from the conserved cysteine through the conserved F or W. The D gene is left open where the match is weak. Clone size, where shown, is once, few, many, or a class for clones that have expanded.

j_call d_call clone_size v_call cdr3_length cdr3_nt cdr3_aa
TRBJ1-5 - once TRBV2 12 TGTGCCACTACACAGGGATCCGAGCCCCAGCATTTT CATTQGSEPQHF
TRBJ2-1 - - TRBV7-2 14 TGTGCCAGCAGCTTAGCTGGGATCTACAATGAGCAGTTCTTC CASSLAGIYNEQFF
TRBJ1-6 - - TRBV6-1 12 TGTGCCAGCAGTGAAGCTTATTCACCCCTCCACTTT CASSEAYSPLHF
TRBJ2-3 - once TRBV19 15 TGTGCCAGTAGTATAATAGGGGTCGGCACAGATACGCAGTATTTT CASSIIGVGTDTQYF
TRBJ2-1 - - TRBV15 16 TGTGCCACCAGCAGAGAAGCGATCTCTCCCTACAATGAGCAGTTCTTC CATSREAISPYNEQFF
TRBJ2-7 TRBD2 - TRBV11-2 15 TGTGCCAGCAGCTCCCAAGCGGGAGCGAGGAACGAGCAGTACTTC CASSSQAGARNEQYF
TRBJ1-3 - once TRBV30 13 TGTGCCTGGAGTTCATCGGGGGGAAACACCATATATTTT CAWSSSGGNTIYF
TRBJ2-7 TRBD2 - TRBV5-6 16 TGTGCCAGCAGCTTGGCCCCAGCGGGGGCCTCCTACGAGCAGTACTTC CASSLAPAGASYEQYF
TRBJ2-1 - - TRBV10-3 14 TGTGCCACGAGACTGTACTATAGTGCGGATGAGCAGTTCTTC CATRLYYSADEQFF
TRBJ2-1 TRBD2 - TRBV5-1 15 TGCGCCAGCAGCCTATCGAGCGGGACCTTCAATGAGCAGTTCTTC CASSLSSGTFNEQFF
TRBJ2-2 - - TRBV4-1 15 TGCGCCAGCAGCCAAGCCAGGTCCCTAACCGGGGAGCTGTTTTTT CASSQARSLTGELFF
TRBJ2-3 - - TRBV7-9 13 TGTGCCAGCAGCTGGAACAGGAAAGATACGCAGTATTTT CASSWNRKDTQYF
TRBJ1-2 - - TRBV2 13 TGTGCCAGCAGCGAAGAGAGTAACTATGACTACACCTTC CASSEESNYDYTF
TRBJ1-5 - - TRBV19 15 TGTGCCAGTAGTATCCACCAGGGATACAATCAGCCCCAGCATTTT CASSIHQGYNQPQHF
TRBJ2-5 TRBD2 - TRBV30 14 TGTGCCTGGAGGATAGTAGCGGGAGCGCAGACCCAGTACTTC CAWRIVAGAQTQYF
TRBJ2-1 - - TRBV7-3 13 TGTGCCAGCAGCTTAGTAGGAGGCCCTGAGCAGTTCTTC CASSLVGGPEQFF
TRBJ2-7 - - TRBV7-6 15 TGTGCCAGCAGCCCGACAGGCGGAGAAACCTACGAGCAGTACTTC CASSPTGGETYEQYF
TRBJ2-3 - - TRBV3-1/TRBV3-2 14 TGTGCCAGCAGCCAAGAGGTAGCGGCAGATACGCAGTATTTT CASSQEVAADTQYF
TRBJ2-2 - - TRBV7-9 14 TGTGCCAGCAGCGTAGGGGAGAACACCGGGGAGCTGTTTTTT CASSVGENTGELFF
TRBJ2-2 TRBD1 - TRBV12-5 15 TGTGCTAGTGGGACTTCGGGACAGTCCACCGGGGAGCTGTTTTTT CASGTSGQSTGELFF
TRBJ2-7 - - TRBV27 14 TGTGCCAGCACCCCCTTCCGGGACGGAGGACGTGAGTACTTC CASTPFRDGGREYF
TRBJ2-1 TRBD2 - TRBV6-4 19 TGTGCCAGCAGTGCTGTACCGGGGGTAACTAGCGAGTCCTACAATGAGCAGTTCTTC CASSAVPGVTSESYNEQFF
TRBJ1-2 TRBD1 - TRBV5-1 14 TGCGCCAGCAGCGGGGGACAGTACATCTATGGCTACACCTTC CASSGGQYIYGYTF
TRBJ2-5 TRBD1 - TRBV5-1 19 TGCGCCAGCAGCTCAGACCCGGGACAGGGTGGTGCGGTAAGAGAGACCCAGTACTTC CASSSDPGQGGAVRETQYF
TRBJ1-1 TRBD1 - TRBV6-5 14 TGTGCCAGCAGCCGGACAGGGGTGCTGTGGGGAGCTTTCTTT CASSRTGVLWGAFF
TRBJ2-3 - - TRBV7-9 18 TGTGCCAGCAGTACCTCAATAGTTACAGGGCCCAGCACAGATACGCAGTATTTT CASSTSIVTGPSTDTQYF
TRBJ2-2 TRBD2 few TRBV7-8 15 TGTGCCAGCAGCCCCAGCGGGGGGGCCGCTGCGGAGCTGTTTTTT CASSPSGGAAAELFF
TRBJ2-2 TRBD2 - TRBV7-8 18 TGTGCCAGCAGCTTCGGGAGGGGGACTAGCGGGTCGACCGGGGAGCTGTTTTTT CASSFGRGTSGSTGELFF
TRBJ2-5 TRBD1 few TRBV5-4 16 TGTGCCAGCAGCTCCGGGACAGGATTCTACCAAGAGACCCAGTACTTC CASSSGTGFYQETQYF
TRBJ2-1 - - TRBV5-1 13 TGCGCCAGCAGCTTGGTCGAACAGGATGAGCAGTTCTTC CASSLVEQDEQFF
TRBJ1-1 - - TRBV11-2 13 TGTGCCAGCAGCTTAAGGGAAGACACTGAAGCTTTCTTT CASSLREDTEAFF
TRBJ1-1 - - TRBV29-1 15 TGCAGCGTTGAAGTTCGGGGCGCAATGAGGACTGAAGCTTTCTTT CSVEVRGAMRTEAFF
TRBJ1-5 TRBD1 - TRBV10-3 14 TGTGCCACCCAATGGGACAGGGCGGGACAGCCCCAGCATTTT CATQWDRAGQPQHF
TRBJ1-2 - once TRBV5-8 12 TGTGCCAGCAGCTTTGGCGGGCGCGGCTACACCTTC CASSFGGRGYTF
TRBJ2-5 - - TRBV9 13 TGTGCCAGCAGCGTAGGAGGACACGAGACCCAGTACTTC CASSVGGHETQYF
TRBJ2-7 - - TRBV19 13 TGTGCCAGTAGTATAGTAGGGGCCGACGAGCAGTACTTC CASSIVGADEQYF
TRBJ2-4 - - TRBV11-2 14 TGTGCCAGCAGCCTAGGACAGAGGAGAGACATTCAGTACTTC CASSLGQRRDIQYF